The clone carrying this T cell receptor (beta chain) has only a few counts. Its antigen is still unknown. From whole blood left unfractionated, total RNA was extracted. The sample comes from a study of human T cells and chemical hapten exposure. Study-level background: Minor volume differences among pooled libraries chiefly drove per-sample TCR yield variation.

CDR3 length equals 16 residues. V lost 5 bases and J 2 bases, leaving 16 bases between the germline ends. Study findings and constraints: No shift was seen in TCRs above 1 in 1000 frequency with DPC sensitization.

What the library attached to individual cDNA molecules were unique molecular identifiers. Study processing details: Samples ranged from roughly 23,224 to 690,600 TCRs, with a median of around 100,000. TCRdb analysed the reads with MiXCR anew, one entry per CDR3 protein. Clone size and V and J calls follow TCRdb, not the original study. The sample has about 120,000 distinct CDR3 sequences, over 7% seen once. The source material was whole blood. The TCR sequence derives from a human donor in good health. Some clones in this sample may be carry-over from other donors' samples. The chain uses TRBV12-3 or TRBV12-4 and TRBJ1-5, with D tentatively TRBD1 (5 bases). CDR3 loop: CASSPSGGIRNQPQHF. The CDR3 nucleotides are TGTGCCAGCAGTCCCTCGGGGGGGATTCGCAATCAGCCCCAGCATTTT.